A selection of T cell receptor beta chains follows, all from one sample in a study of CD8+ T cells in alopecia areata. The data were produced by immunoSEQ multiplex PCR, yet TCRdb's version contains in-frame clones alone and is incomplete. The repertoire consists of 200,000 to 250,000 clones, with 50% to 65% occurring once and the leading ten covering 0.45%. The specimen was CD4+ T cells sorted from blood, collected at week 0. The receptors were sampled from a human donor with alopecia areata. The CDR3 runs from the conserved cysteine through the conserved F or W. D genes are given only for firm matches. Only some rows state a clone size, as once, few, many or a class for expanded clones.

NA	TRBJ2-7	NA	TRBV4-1	CASSQPLSGSDYEQYF	TGCGCCAGCAGCCAACCGCTTAGTGGAAGCGACTACGAGCAGTACTTC
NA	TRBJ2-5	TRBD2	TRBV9	CASSGKAGGPGETQYF	TGTGCCAGCAGCGGGAAGGCGGGAGGGCCGGGAGAGACCCAGTACTTC
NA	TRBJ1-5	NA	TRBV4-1	CASSTVGSNQPQHF	TGCGCCAGCAGTACTGTGGGCAGCAATCAGCCCCAGCATTTT
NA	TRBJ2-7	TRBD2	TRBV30	CAWSGLAAYEQYF	TGTGCCTGGAGTGGTCTAGCGGCGTACGAGCAGTACTTC
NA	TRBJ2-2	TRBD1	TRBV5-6	CASSLLIRDRNTGELFF	TGTGCCAGCAGCTTACTTATCCGGGACAGGAACACCGGGGAGCTGTTTTTT
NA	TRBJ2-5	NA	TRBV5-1	CASSFGRFQETQYF	TGCGCCAGCAGCTTTGGACGGTTCCAAGAGACCCAGTACTTC
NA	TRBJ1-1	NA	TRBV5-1	CASRPVGNTEAFF	TGCGCCAGCAGGCCGGTGGGGAACACTGAAGCTTTCTTT
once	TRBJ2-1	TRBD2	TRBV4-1	CASSQANLLAASYNEQFF	TGCGCCAGCAGCCAAGCGAACCTCCTAGCGGCGTCCTACAATGAGCAGTTCTTC
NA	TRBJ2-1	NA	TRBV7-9	CANGARVGDNEQFF	TGTGCAAATGGGGCCAGGGTTGGTGACAATGAGCAGTTCTTC
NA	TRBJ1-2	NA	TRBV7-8	CASSRRDYGYTF	TGTGCCAGCAGCAGAAGGGACTATGGCTACACCTTC
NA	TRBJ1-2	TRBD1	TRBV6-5	CASSVPGQGRSGYTF	TGTGCCAGCAGTGTACCGGGACAGGGAAGAAGTGGCTACACCTTC
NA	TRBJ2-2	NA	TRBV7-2	CASSWGGAAGELFF	TGTGCCAGCAGCTGGGGCGGGGCCGCCGGGGAGCTGTTTTTT
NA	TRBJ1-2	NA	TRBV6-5	CASRGNRAYGYTF	TGTGCCAGTAGAGGGAACAGGGCTTATGGCTACACCTTC
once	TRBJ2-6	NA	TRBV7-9	CARETLQGRSGANVLTF	TGTGCCAGAGAAACCCTCCAGGGCCGCTCTGGGGCCAACGTCCTGACTTTC
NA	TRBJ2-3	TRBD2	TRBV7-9	CASSPGTSFGDTQYF	TGTGCCAGCAGCCCCGGGACTAGCTTCGGAGATACGCAGTATTTT
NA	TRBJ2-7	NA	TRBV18	CASSPAGRTYEQYF	TGTGCCAGCTCACCAGCAGGCCGAACCTACGAGCAGTACTTC
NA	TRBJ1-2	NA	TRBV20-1	CSARENYGYTF	TGCAGTGCTAGGGAAAACTATGGCTACACCTTC
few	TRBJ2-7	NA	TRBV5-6	CASIGAAYEQYF	TGTGCCAGCATCGGGGCAGCTTACGAGCAGTACTTC
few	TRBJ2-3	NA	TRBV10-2	CASSETSPTSTDTQYF	TGCGCCAGCAGTGAGACGTCTCCAACAAGCACAGATACGCAGTATTTT
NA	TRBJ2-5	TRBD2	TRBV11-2	CASSLGSGLAGDETQYF	TGTGCCAGCAGCTTAGGATCGGGACTAGCGGGAGACGAGACCCAGTACTTC
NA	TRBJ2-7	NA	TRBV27	CASSLSSQGPSYEQYF	TGTGCCAGCAGTTTATCGAGCCAGGGGCCATCCTACGAGCAGTACTTC
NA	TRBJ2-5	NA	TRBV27	CASSRSDTQETQYF	TGTGCCAGCAGTCGCTCCGACACCCAAGAGACCCAGTACTTC
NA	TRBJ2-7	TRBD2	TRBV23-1	CASSQSLAGPHRSSYEQYF	TGCGCCAGCAGTCAATCTTTAGCGGGTCCTCATAGGAGCTCCTACGAGCAGTACTTC
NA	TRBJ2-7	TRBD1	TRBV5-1	CASSSTGVEQYF	TGCGCCAGCAGCTCGACAGGGGTCGAGCAGTACTTC
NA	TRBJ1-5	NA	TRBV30	CAWSMDSNNQPQHF	TGTGCCTGGAGTATGGACAGTAACAATCAGCCCCAGCATTTT
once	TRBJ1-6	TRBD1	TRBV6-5	CASSFDRVSPLHF	TGTGCCAGCAGCTTCGACAGGGTTTCACCCCTCCACTTT
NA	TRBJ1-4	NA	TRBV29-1	CSGASNEKLFF	TGCAGCGGGGCCAGTAATGAAAAACTGTTTTTT
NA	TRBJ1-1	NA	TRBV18	CASSPGMTSRDTEAFF	TGTGCCAGCTCACCGGGGATGACCTCCCGGGACACTGAAGCTTTCTTT
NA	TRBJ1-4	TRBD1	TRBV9	CASSPRQGANEKLFF	TGTGCCAGCAGCCCTCGACAGGGGGCTAATGAAAAACTGTTTTTT
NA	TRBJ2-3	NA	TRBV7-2	CASSTPGGDTQYF	TGTGCCAGCAGCACTCCGGGCGGGGATACGCAGTATTTT
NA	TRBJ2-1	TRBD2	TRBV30	CAWSVTSGGAHEQFF	TGTGCCTGGAGTGTTACCAGCGGGGGGGCGCATGAGCAGTTCTTC
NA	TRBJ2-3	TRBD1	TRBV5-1	CASSLGVQGSTDTQYF	TGCGCCAGCAGCTTGGGGGTACAGGGGTCGACAGATACGCAGTATTTT
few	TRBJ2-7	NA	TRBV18	CASSPRDGHYEQYF	TGTGCCAGCTCACCGAGGGACGGTCACTACGAGCAGTACTTC
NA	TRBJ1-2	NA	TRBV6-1	CATRQATHGYTF	TGTGCCACCCGACAGGCCACTCATGGCTACACCTTC
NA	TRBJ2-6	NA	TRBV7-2	CASSLAGTPGANVLTF	TGTGCCAGCAGCTTAGCCGGGACACCTGGGGCCAACGTCCTGACTTTC
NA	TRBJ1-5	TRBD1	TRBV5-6	CASSYRTGASNQPQHF	TGTGCCAGCAGCTACCGGACAGGGGCTAGCAATCAGCCCCAGCATTTT
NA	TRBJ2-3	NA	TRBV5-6	CASSFPRRQDTQYF	TGTGCCAGCAGCTTCCCCAGGCGACAAGATACGCAGTATTTT
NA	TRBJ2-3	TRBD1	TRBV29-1	CSVQTGGADTQYF	TGCAGCGTTCAAACAGGGGGCGCAGATACGCAGTATTTT
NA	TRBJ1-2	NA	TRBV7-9	CASTRPDGAPYGYTF	TGTGCCAGCACCCGCCCTGATGGGGCCCCCTATGGCTACACCTTC
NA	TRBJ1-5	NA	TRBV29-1	CSVALSGGQQPQHF	TGCAGCGTTGCCCTATCCGGGGGGCAACAGCCCCAGCATTTT
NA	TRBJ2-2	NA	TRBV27	CASSKGTTWAGELFF	TGTGCCAGCAGTAAGGGGACCACCTGGGCCGGGGAGCTGTTTTTT
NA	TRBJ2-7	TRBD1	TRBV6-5	CASKRDRAFYEQYF	TGTGCCAGCAAAAGGGACAGGGCGTTCTACGAGCAGTACTTC
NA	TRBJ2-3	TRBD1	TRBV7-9	CASNPTGGVTDTQYF	TGTGCCAGCAACCCGACAGGGGGAGTCACAGATACGCAGTATTTT
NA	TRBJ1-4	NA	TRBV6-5	CASSPLGGNEKLFF	TGTGCCAGCAGCCCCCTTGGCGGGAATGAAAAACTGTTTTTT
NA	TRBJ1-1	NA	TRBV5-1	CASSLDFRGNTEAFF	TGCGCCAGCAGCTTGGATTTCCGGGGAAACACTGAAGCTTTCTTT
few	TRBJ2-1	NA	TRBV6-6	CASSYSNSFHNEQFF	TGTGCCAGCAGTTACTCGAACTCGTTCCACAATGAGCAGTTCTTC
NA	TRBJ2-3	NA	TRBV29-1	CSSRGAPGAQYF	TGCAGCTCCCGGGGGGCCCCGGGCGCGCAGTATTTT
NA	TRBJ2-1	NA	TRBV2	CASSVYNEQFF	TGTGCCAGCAGCGTGTACAATGAGCAGTTCTTC
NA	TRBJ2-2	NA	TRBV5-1	CASTLGGTGELFF	TGCGCCAGCACCCTCGGTGGCACCGGGGAGCTGTTTTTT
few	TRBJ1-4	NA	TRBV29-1	CSVGDRKGNEKLFF	TGCAGCGTTGGTGACCGCAAAGGGAATGAAAAACTGTTTTTT
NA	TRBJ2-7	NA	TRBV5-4	CASSQGRGEQYF	TGTGCCAGCAGCCAGGGCCGCGGAGAGCAGTACTTC
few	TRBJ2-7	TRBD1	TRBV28	CASSLSPGQGPYEQYF	TGTGCCAGCAGTTTATCACCCGGACAGGGTCCCTACGAGCAGTACTTC
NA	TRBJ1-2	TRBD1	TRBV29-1	CSAWTGRLTTYGYTF	TGCAGCGCATGGACAGGGAGGCTAACCACCTATGGCTACACCTTC
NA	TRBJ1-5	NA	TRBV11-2	CASSFWTDGPQHF	TGTGCCAGCAGCTTCTGGACAGATGGGCCCCAGCATTTT
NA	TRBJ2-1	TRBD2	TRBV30	CAWTGFSGRAYEQFF	TGTGCCTGGACTGGCTTTAGCGGGAGGGCCTATGAGCAGTTCTTC
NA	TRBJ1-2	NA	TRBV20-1	CSASIGAGYTF	TGCAGTGCTAGTATAGGGGCCGGCTACACCTTC
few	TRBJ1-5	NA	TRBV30	CAWSVNGDQPQHF	TGTGCCTGGAGTGTAAACGGTGATCAGCCCCAGCATTTT
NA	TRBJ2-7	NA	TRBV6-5	CASGNTLSSYEQYF	TGTGCCAGCGGCAACACGTTAAGCTCCTACGAGCAGTACTTC